Shown below are 7 T cell receptor beta chains from a single sample sequenced in a study of CD8+ T cells in alopecia areata (dated by TCRdb to 2016 to 2018). What this sample's treatment or condition label stands for: oral pan-JAK inhibitor, 5-10 mg twice daily. The library was made by the immunoSEQ multiplex PCR assay. RNA was extracted from all samples and reverse transcribed into cDNA, which served as template for TCR sequencing. The clones in this table, taken by TCRdb from immuneACCESS, are in-frame only. Not every clone is retained; where verified, under half of the shortfall comes from an unresolved V gene, and the cause of the rest is unknown. Counted in this sample were around 86,000 clones; around 71% of them appeared once. The ten largest clones represent around 16% of the sample. The sequenced sample was CD8+ T cells sorted from blood, obtained between weeks 43 and 45, from a patient treated with tofacitinib. The receptors come from a human donor with alopecia areata.

This clone was picked up a small number of times. DNA of the CDR3: TGTGCCAGCAGCTTAGGGCTAGCGGGGTTCTACGAGCAGTACTTC. Translating gives CASSLGLAGFYEQYF. The gene calls are TRBV7-2 and TRBJ2-7; 9 bases fit TRBD2. Germline values: CDR1 SGHTA, CDR2 FQGNSA. V gave up 1 base and J gave up 3 bases; unmatched junction bases: 4. The CDR3 has 15 amino acids.

The chain joins TRBV29-1 to TRBJ2-7, with TRBD2 matching 7 bases. The CDR3 loop spans 13 amino acids. Unmatched junction bases numbered 2, after V lost 0 bases and J lost 3 bases. Germline CDR1 is SQVTM and CDR2 is ANQGSEA. This chain's CDR3 is CSVEDGTIYEQYF. The CDR3 DNA reads TGCAGCGTTGAAGACGGGACTATCTACGAGCAGTACTTC.

The genes are TRBV20-1 and TRBJ2-7; D might be TRBD1 (6 bases). V was shortened by 2 bases and J by 6 bases, with 8 bases between the two germline ends. Germline V CDR1 and CDR2: DFQATT, SNEGSKA (reference sequence). The CDR3 has 11 amino acids. The CDR3 is CSARTGREQYF. The CDR3, as DNA: TGCAGTGCTAGAACAGGGCGCGAGCAGTACTTC.

This clone was seen ten or more times. This rearrangement joins TRBV4-1 to TRBJ2-1, with 8 bases identical to TRBD1. Losses at the gene ends were 4 bases for V and 4 bases for J; bases not matched to a gene: 6. The V gene's germline CDR1 is MGHRA and CDR2 YSYEKL. The CDR3 totals 15 residues. As DNA, the CDR3 is TGCGCCAGCAGCCCTGACAGGGGTTTTTACAATGAGCAGTTCTTC. It encodes CASSPDRGFYNEQFF.

This rearrangement joins TRBV11-2 to TRBJ2-3; D is unclear. CDR3 length: 11 residues. Germline values: CDR1 SGHAT, CDR2 FQNNGV. With 6 bases removed from V and 2 bases from J, the gap between germline ends came to 3 bases. The CDR3, as DNA: TGTGCCAGCAGTACCACAGATACGCAGTATTTT. Protein: CASSTTDTQYF.

This clone was seen a single time. The V and J genes are TRBV18 and TRBJ2-7, with TRBD1 matching 7 bases. The CDR3 has 14 residues. The J segment lost 0 bases and the V segment lost 3 bases, leaving 2 bases of the junction unmatched. Germline V gene data show CDR1 as KGHSH and CDR2 as LQKENI. CDR3 DNA: TGTGCCAGCTCACCCCGGGACAGCTCCTACGAGCAGTACTTC. It specifies CASSPRDSSYEQYF.

This clone came up a few times. This sequence joins TRBV5-1 and TRBJ1-4, with 8 nucleotides matching TRBD1. Germline values: CDR1 SGHRS, CDR2 YFSETQ. V was clipped by 4 bases and J by 7 bases; unmatched bases: 12. The CDR3 is 16 amino acids. CDR3 residues: CASSPLPGQGPEKLFF. CDR3 DNA: TGCGCCAGCAGCCCTCTACCTGGACAGGGTCCTGAAAAACTGTTTTTT.